The 4 T cell receptor beta chains listed next were all sequenced from one sample in a study of beta chain features in type 1 diabetes. The isolated RNA, all of it, was reverse transcribed, so expressed TCRB transcripts were what got sequenced. The table came from immunoSEQ multiplex PCR; TCRdb's copy has only in-frame clones and leaves some out. The sample shows 300,000 to 350,000 clones, about 20% of them seen only once. The sequenced material came from naive CD4+ T cells from blood. Source of these receptors: a woman younger than 35 in good health.

This clone occurred once. The genes are TRBV5-4 and TRBJ2-6; no clear D gene. The germline CDR1 and CDR2 sequences are SGHNT and YYREEE (reference sequence). The ends were cut back, 1 base at V and 1 base at J, with 9 bases in the middle. The CDR3 has 16 amino acids. CDR3 sequence: CASSLTASSGANVLTF. The CDR3 DNA is TGTGCCAGCAGCTTGACGGCTAGTTCTGGGGCCAACGTCCTGACTTTC. The variable domain in full, completed from reference TRBV5-4 and TRBJ2-6, reads ETGVTQSPTHLIKTRGQQVTLRCSSQSGHNTVSWYQQALGQGPQFIFQYYREEENGRGNFPPRFSGLQFPNYSSELNVNALELDDSALYLCASSLTASSGANVLTFGAGSRLTVL.

Remarks on this clone: Other DNA sequences in this specimen translate into the identical CDR3. This rearrangement joins TRBV18 to TRBJ1-1, with D perhaps matching TRBD1 (6 bases). Trimming shortened V by 3 bases and J by 0 bases, and 8 bases separated the two germline ends. There are 14 residues in the CDR3. Germline V CDR1 and CDR2: KGHSH, LQKENI. This CDR3 is CASSPDRMNTEAFF. The CDR3 region has the DNA TGTGCCAGCTCACCTGACAGGATGAACACTGAAGCTTTCTTT. Full variable domain (outside the CDR3, taken from reference TRBV18 and TRBJ1-1): NAGVMQNPRHLVRRRGQEARLRCSPMKGHSHVYWYRQLPEEGLKFMVYLQKENIIDESGMPKERFSAEFPKEGPSILRIQQVVRGDSAAYFCASSPDRMNTEAFFGQGTRLTVV.

This clone was detected only a few times. The V gene is TRBV15, the J gene TRBJ2-3; TRBD2 matches 9 bases. Germline V lookup: CDR1 LNHNV, CDR2 YYDKDF (reference sequence). V was clipped by 3 bases and J by 5 bases; unmatched bases: 9. The CDR3 totals 16 residues. The CDR3 nucleotides read TGTGCCACCAGCAGCCTCCCGGGACTAGCTCAAGATACGCAGTATTTT. Translated, it gives CATSSLPGLAQDTQYF.

This clone was counted a few times. V and J are TRBV30 and TRBJ1-1; D might be TRBD1 (5 bases). V lost 0 bases, J lost 10 bases, and 15 bases lay in between. The V gene's germline CDR1 is GTSNPN and CDR2 SVGIG (reference sequence). The CDR3 has 13 amino acids. Here the CDR3 reads CAWSVTTRGRAFF. The CDR3 nucleotides are TGTGCCTGGAGTGTAACCACTCGGGGGAGAGCTTTCTTT. The full variable domain, rest sourced from reference TRBV30 and TRBJ1-1, is SQTIHQWPATLVQPVGSPLSLECTVEGTSNPNLYWYRQAAGRGLQLLFYSVGIGQISSEVPQNLSASRPQDRQFILSSKKLLLSDSGFYLCAWSVTTRGRAFFGQGTRLTVV.